These 23 T cell receptor beta chains were all obtained from the same sample, sequenced in a study of T cells in Graves' hyperthyroidism and ophthalmopathy. From RNA transcripts, TCR beta CDR3 regions were amplified. An initial round of RT-PCR targeting the TCR CDR3 relied on the HTBI primer set. Each CDR3 protein is one row after TCRdb ran MiXCR on the multiplex PCR reads. This sample has hundreds of thousands of distinct CDR3 sequences; less than 30% occur once, and the top ten carry about 30%. The source material was blood. The origin of the receptors is a man in his forties with Graves' hyperthyroidism that later progressed to Graves' ophthalmopathy.

This clonotype was detected many times. V gene TRBV11-2 combines with J gene TRBJ1-5; D not resolved. CDR1 SGHAT and CDR2 FQNNGV come from the germline V gene. The CDR3 has 14 residues. Deletions cut 0 bases from V and 3 bases from J, with 6 bases between. The CDR3 here is CASSLDPYNQPQHF. CDR3 coding DNA: TGTGCCAGCAGCTTAGATCCGTACAATCAGCCCCAGCATTTT.

This clonotype has at least ten counts. This chain connects TRBV30 to TRBJ2-5; 9 bases line up with TRBD2. Germline assignment: CDR1 GTSNPN and CDR2 SVGIG (reference sequence). Unmatched junction bases numbered 6, after V lost 7 bases and J lost 0 bases. The CDR3 consists of 14 residues. The CDR3 loop reads CAYRTSAYQETQYF. CDR3 coding DNA: TGTGCCTATCGGACTAGCGCCTACCAAGAGACCCAGTACTTC.

Concerning this clonotype itself: A junction boundary mismatches the germline segment, possibly from a read error. CDR3 nucleotide sequence: TGTGCCAGCAGTGAAGTAATGGCTAGCAATATGCACTTC. This translates into CASSEVMASNMHF. J is TRBJ2-7 and V is TRBV2; weak D call: TRBD2 (5 bases). The length of the CDR3 is 13 residues. Looked up from germline, CDR1 is SNHLY and CDR2 is FYNNEI.

There are many counts of this clonotype. J is TRBJ2-7 and V is TRBV20-1; 10 nucleotides match TRBD2. Germline V lookup: CDR1 DFQATT, CDR2 SNEGSKA (reference sequence). Germline trimming cut 3 bases from V and 3 bases from J; bases unmatched to any gene: 8. This CDR3 is built from 15 residues. The CDR3 reads CSASVSGRSHYEQYF. The CDR3 DNA reads as TGCAGTGCTAGTGTTAGCGGGAGGTCTCACTACGAGCAGTACTTC.

This clonotype showed up many times. The V call is TRBV10-1, the J call TRBJ1-3; perhaps TRBD1 as D (5 bases). The CDR3 is made up of 17 amino acids. V dropped 0 bases and J dropped 6 bases, with 18 bases sitting between them. Germline-derived CDR1 and CDR2 are WNHNN and SYGVQD (reference sequence). The CDR3 region has the DNA TGCGCCAGCAGTGAGTCGTACGTCCAGGGCGCTGTAAACACCATATATTTT. Encoded protein: CASSESYVQGAVNTIYF.

The chain uses TRBV6-1 and TRBJ2-7; 14 bases are a match to TRBD2. The CDR3 runs 16 residues. The germline CDR1 and CDR2 sequences are MNHNS and SASEGT. The ends lost 0 bases at V and 4 bases at J; junction bases unmatched: 2. In nucleotides, the CDR3 is TGTGCCAGCAGTGAAGCGGGGACTAGCGGGAGTTACGAGCAGTACTTC. Protein: CASSEAGTSGSYEQYF.

In its sample, this clonotype was seen many times. The chain employs TRBV5-1 and TRBJ2-2; TRBD1 matches at 7 bases. Per the germline V gene, CDR1 is SGHRS and CDR2 is YFSETQ. V gave up 7 bases and J gave up 4 bases; unmatched junction bases: 13. This CDR3 has 16 amino acids. The CDR3 sequence is CASRPDRAMRTGELFF. CDR3 nucleotides: TGCGCCAGCCGCCCCGACAGGGCAATGCGCACCGGGGAGCTGTTTTTT.

This clonotype was detected ten times or more. The chain carries TRBV5-6 and TRBJ1-2; D gene ambiguous. The CDR3 consists of 15 residues. The germline V and J ends were trimmed by 0 bases and 3 bases, with 12 bases remaining between them. Germline CDR1 is SGHDT and CDR2 is YYEEEE. As DNA, the CDR3 is TGTGCCAGCAGCTTGGTTATAGGGCCGGACTATGGCTACACCTTC. Protein sequence: CASSLVIGPDYGYTF.

The chain has TRBV6-1 and TRBJ2-5; D unresolved. Trimming removed 5 bases at V and 5 bases at J, with 12 bases between. Germline lookup yields CDR1 MNHNS and CDR2 SASEGT. This CDR3 comprises 13 residues. This CDR3 reads CASSRPPAETQYF. The CDR3 region has the DNA TGTGCCAGCAGTAGACCCCCGGCGGAGACCCAGTACTTC.

This clonotype was detected ten times or more. The rearrangement links TRBV12-3 or TRBV12-4 to TRBJ1-3; no clear D. With 6 bases removed from V and 4 bases from J, the gap between germline ends came to 7 bases. The CDR3 has 12 residues. The CDR3, as DNA: TGTGCCAGCAGCCCTACGGGAAACACCATATATTTT. Its protein is CASSPTGNTIYF.

The chain uses TRBV6-2 or TRBV6-3 and TRBJ1-1; 7 bases map to TRBD1. The CDR3 sequence is 17 residues long. Trimming took 2 bases from V and 3 from J; bases not matched to a gene: 12. In germline, CDR1 is MNHEY, CDR2 SVGEGT. The CDR3 sequence is CASSYLQGLYDDTEAFF. For the CDR3, the DNA is TGTGCCAGCAGTTACCTACAGGGGCTCTATGATGACACTGAAGCTTTCTTT.

The chain has TRBV6-2 or TRBV6-3 and TRBJ2-7; maybe TRBD1 (6 bases). The CDR3 sequence is 12 residues long. Per the germline V gene, CDR1 is MNHEY and CDR2 is SVGEGT. Trimming left V 5 bases short and J 4 bases short, with 9 bases between. The CDR3 coding sequence is TGTGCCAGCAGTGCCCAGGGGTACGAGCAGTACTTC. Translated, it gives CASSAQGYEQYF.

This clonotype was observed many times. The rearrangement joins TRBV2 to TRBJ2-5; 7 bases agree with TRBD1. Trimming cost V 6 bases and J 5 bases; bases outside gene matches: 9. The germline gives CDR1 SNHLY, CDR2 FYNNEI. The CDR3 is 14 amino acids. The CDR3 region is CASSRQGSGETQYF. The CDR3 DNA reads as TGTGCCAGCAGCCGACAGGGTTCGGGGGAGACCCAGTACTTC.

This clonotype was recorded many times. CDR3: CASSRQGTYEQYF. CDR3 coding DNA: TGTGCCAGCAGCAGACAGGGAACCTACGAGCAGTACTTC. This sequence joins TRBV6-1 and TRBJ2-7, with 7 bases matching TRBD1. The trim removed 6 bases at V and 2 bases at J, leaving 4 bases unmatched. Germline CDR1 is MNHNS and CDR2 is SASEGT. The CDR3 spans 13 residues.

The chain employs TRBV20-1 and TRBJ2-7, with 9 nucleotides matching TRBD1. The V and J ends lost 6 bases and 4 bases, in that order; junction bases with no gene match: 13. The CDR3 is 15 amino acids. The V gene's germline CDR1 is DFQATT and CDR2 SNEGSKA (reference sequence). The CDR3 spells CSARTPGTGSYEQYF. CDR3 bases: TGCAGTGCGCGGACTCCCGGGACAGGGAGTTACGAGCAGTACTTC.

The chain links TRBV6-1 to TRBJ1-2; perhaps TRBD1 as D (5 bases). The CDR3 loop spans 14 amino acids. Germline loops: CDR1 MNHNS, CDR2 SASEGT. V shed 5 bases and J shed 6 bases, with 16 bases lying between them. The CDR3 sequence: CASSRQGGGDGYTF. CDR3 DNA sequence: TGTGCCAGCAGTCGCCAGGGCGGTGGAGATGGCTACACCTTC.

This clonotype was picked up many times. CDR3 sequence: CASSTGGWNSPLHF. The CDR3 DNA reads as TGTGCCAGTAGCACAGGGGGTTGGAATTCACCCCTCCACTTT. The gene calls are TRBV19 and TRBJ1-6, with 8 bases that match TRBD1. V trimming: 6 bases; J trimming: 7 bases; junction bases outside the gene matches: 5. The CDR3 is 14 amino acids. In germline, CDR1 is LNHDA, CDR2 SQIVND (reference sequence). Filled out from reference TRBV19 and TRBJ1-6, the complete variable domain reads DGGITQSPKYLFRKEGQNVTLSCEQNLNHDAMYWYRQDPGQGLRLIYYSQIVNDFQKGDIAEGYSVSREKKESFPLTVTSAQKNPTAFYLCASSTGGWNSPLHFGNGTRLTVT.

J is TRBJ2-5 and V is TRBV20-1, with 8 bases fitting TRBD2. The junction had 7 bases not matched to a gene; V was cut back by 5 bases and J by 5 bases. The CDR3 spans 13 residues. CDR1 is DFQATT and CDR2 is SNEGSKA in the germline V gene (reference sequence). The CDR3 bases are TGCAGTGCTCCGCGGGGGGCCGGGGAGACCCAGTACTTC. It encodes CSAPRGAGETQYF.

This clonotype turned up a few times. The V gene is TRBV6-5, the J gene TRBJ1-1; D is unresolved. The CDR3 runs to 14 residues. CDR1 is MNHEY, CDR2 SVGAGI, per germline. Trimming cost V 6 bases and J 3 bases, with 14 bases left between them. The CDR3, as DNA: TGTGCCAGCAGATTACCTGGGGAGTACACTGAAGCTTTCTTT. Protein product: CASRLPGEYTEAFF.

This clonotype was observed many times. This chain joins TRBV20-1 and TRBJ1-1; D may be TRBD1 (6 bases). The CDR3 contains 14 residues. Germline assignment: CDR1 DFQATT and CDR2 SNEGSKA (reference sequence). The V end was cut by 4 bases, the J end by 0 bases, with 12 bases between. The CDR3 protein is CSAKEGGLNTEAFF. Written as DNA, the CDR3 is TGCAGTGCTAAGGAGGGGGGATTGAACACTGAAGCTTTCTTT.

This clonotype was found many times. This sequence joins TRBV27 and TRBJ2-7; no definite D call. CDR1 and CDR2 (germline): MNHEY, SMNVEV (reference sequence). The CDR3 contains 15 residues. Trimming removed 1 base at V and 4 bases at J, with 14 bases between. Written as DNA, the CDR3 is TGTGCCAGCAGTTTATTGGGAAAACCCGTGTACGAGCAGTACTTC. Its protein is CASSLLGKPVYEQYF.

This clonotype occurred many times. The CDR3 protein is CASIDEKGATGELFF. For the CDR3, the DNA is TGTGCCAGTATCGACGAGAAGGGGGCAACCGGGGAGCTGTTTTTT. This chain joins TRBV19 and TRBJ2-2; 7 nucleotides align to TRBD1. V dropped 7 bases and J dropped 5; count of bases not matched to a gene: 10. Germline-derived CDR1 and CDR2 are LNHDA and SQIVND (reference sequence). The CDR3 spans 15 residues.

Ten or more counts support this clonotype. J is TRBJ2-5 and V is TRBV7-9; D is unclear. In germline, CDR1 is SEHNR, CDR2 FQNEAQ (reference sequence). The CDR3 runs to 13 residues. The V gene lost 6 bases and the J gene lost 1 base, with 9 bases spanning the gap. CDR3 nucleotide sequence: TGTGCCAGCAGGGGTCCCCTCCAAGAGACCCAGTACTTC. This gives the protein CASRGPLQETQYF.